This T cell receptor beta chain was obtained from a study of T cells after posttransplantation cyclophosphamide. Study outcomes and limitations: Donor-recipient repertoire similarity was low at 1-2 months, rising over year one. Blood and skin or GI T cell repertoires showed limited TRB overlap. After PTCy, TRB diversity resembled that of CNI/methotrexate controls.

Some clones are missing from TCRdb's copy, which holds only in-frame ones; the method was immunoSEQ multiplex PCR. This sample carries under 40,000 clones, none of them present only once. The CDR3 has 16 residues. Germline values: CDR1 KGHSH, CDR2 LQKENI. Between the trimmed V and J ends, which lost 3 bases and 0 bases, there was a span of 14 bases. This clone was picked up many times. The antigen is undetermined. This related bone marrow graft donor gave peripheral blood on the day of marrow donation. The chain is built from TRBV18 and TRBJ1-1; tentatively, D is TRBD1 (6 bases). This receptor was taken from a woman between 50 and 59 years old in good health and a related stem cell transplant donor. The sample was PBMCs. This chain's CDR3 is CASSPTTAGVNTEAFF. CDR3 DNA sequence: TGTGCCAGCTCACCGACCACCGCAGGGGTGAACACTGAAGCTTTCTTT.